This T cell receptor beta chain was recorded in a study of blood T cell repertoires in COVID-19. Study in general: Whether acute or convalescent, the COVID-19 samples came from the United States, Italy and Spain. The cDNA or gDNA used as material had been derived from T cells, B-cell-depleted T cells, or PBMCs.

The CDR3 is made up of 14 amino acids. V was cut by 5 bases and J by 1 base, with 11 bases left in between. Per germline, CDR1 LGHDT and CDR2 YNNKEL (reference sequence). In the authors' methods: Reference gene primer amplification gave estimated nucleated cell counts. Only in-frame clones appear in the TCRdb table, and some are missing; sequencing was by immunoSEQ multiplex PCR. The V and J calls and clone size were taken over from that table, and D and trimming were inferred from the DNA. The sample gives fewer than 350,000 clones, about 90% of which show up once; about 2.2% is in the top ten. J is TRBJ2-5 and V is TRBV3-1 (or the pseudogene TRBV3-2); the D gene is possibly TRBD2 (6 bases). The sample taken for sequencing was peripheral blood. The clonotype originates from a woman in her 30s who had recovered from COVID-19. The chain's CDR3 is CASSWGGSQETQYF. The CDR3 DNA reads TGTGCCAGCAGCTGGGGAGGCTCCCAAGAGACCCAGTACTTC.